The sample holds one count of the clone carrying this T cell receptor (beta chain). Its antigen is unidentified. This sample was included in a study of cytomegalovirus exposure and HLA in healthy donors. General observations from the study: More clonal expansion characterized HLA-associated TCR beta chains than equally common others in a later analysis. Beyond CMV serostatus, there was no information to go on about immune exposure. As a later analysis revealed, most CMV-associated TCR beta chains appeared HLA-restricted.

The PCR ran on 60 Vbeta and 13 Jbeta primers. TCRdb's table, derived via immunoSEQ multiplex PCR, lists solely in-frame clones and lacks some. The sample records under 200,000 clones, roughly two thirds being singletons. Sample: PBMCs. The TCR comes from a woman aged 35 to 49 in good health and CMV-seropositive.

The CDR3 sequence: CASRVAGTGETQYF. The DNA for the CDR3 is TGTGCCAGCCGCGTAGCGGGGACTGGGGAGACCCAGTACTTC. V gene TRBV6-1 combines with J gene TRBJ2-5, with 8 bases fitting TRBD2. In germline, CDR1 is MNHNS, CDR2 SASEGT. With 8 bases clipped from V and 5 bases from J, the junction kept 10 bases outside the gene matches. The CDR3 has 14 residues.